Listed below are T cell receptor beta chains from one sample, sequenced in a study of T cell responses to AZD1222 COVID-19 vaccine. Using immunoSEQ multiplex PCR, the repertoire was profiled, and TCRdb retains in-frame clones only, with some absent. Of around 100,000 clones in the sample, about 87% were seen once. The sample in question was peripheral blood, obtained on day 0 of AZD1222 vaccination. The receptors shown here come from an adult in good health. Each CDR3 is given without its conserved first and last residue. A D gene is named only where the DNA matches it firmly. Size is omitted from some rows. Given values are once, few, many or a class for expanded clones.

>NA|TRBV2|12|NA
ASSNQGSGQPQH
>NA|TRBV28|12|TRBD1
ASSPAGQGSEAF
>NA|TRBV5-6|14|TRBD2
ASSPETSGLAYEQY
>NA|TRBV11-2|14|NA
ASSHQLVPNTGELF
>NA|TRBV7-8|13|NA
ASSLGGDGGYGYT
>NA|TRBV6-1|14|TRBD2
ASSALAGAGADTQY
>NA|TRBV7-2|12|TRBD2
ASSLSGVTGELF
>once|TRBV14|15|NA
ASSQDGTSRSADTQY
>NA|TRBV5-1|10|NA
ASSPQADTQY
>once|TRBV7-2|10|NA
ASSLVADTQY
>NA|TRBV19|12|NA
ASTGGTNTGELF
>NA|TRBV2|12|NA
ASSGGLGITEAF
>few|TRBV4-2|12|NA
ASSQGMSGQPQH
>NA|TRBV29-1|14|TRBD2
SAGQGGRETNYEQY
>NA|TRBV18|10|NA
ASSHAEGGYT
>NA|TRBV19|13|NA
ASSTVLARFNEQF
>NA|TRBV18|12|NA
ASSPAGNLETQY
>once|TRBV27|11|NA
ASSPGREAGYT
>NA|TRBV6-5|11|TRBD1
ASRFRGDTEAF
>NA|TRBV3-1/TRBV3-2|13|TRBD2
ASSRHRDYKETQY
>once|TRBV29-1|15|NA
GLLTETGRPSGNTIY
>few|TRBV15|12|NA
ATSRVLPGGQAF
>NA|TRBV2|14|TRBD2
ASSESYTSAGNEQY
>NA|TRBV18|14|TRBD1
ASSLTLDRENTEAF
>NA|TRBV28|10|NA
ASRGGNQPQH
>NA|TRBV14|16|TRBD2
ASSPREGRPSGANVLT
>NA|TRBV7-7|11|NA
ASSQIQGTEQY
>NA|TRBV2|12|NA
ATNQRASNEKLF
>NA|TRBV6-5|11|TRBD1
ASSRQGISPLH
>once|TRBV19|13|TRBD2
ASSIGIAGGFEQF
>NA|TRBV5-5|15|NA
ASSLVWGVKGYNEQF
>NA|TRBV7-9|12|NA
ASSLVGGGTEAF
>NA|TRBV7-9|13|TRBD2
ASSLARGGYNEQF
>NA|TRBV5-1|12|NA
ASSLRDTNSPLH
>NA|TRBV4-2|14|TRBD2
ASSQGLADNYNEQF
>few|TRBV27|13|NA
ASNPLGLQDTEAF
>NA|TRBV19|11|NA
ATKARENYGYT
>NA|TRBV10-3|19|NA
AISESTRAGVRSQSTYEQY
>NA|TRBV28|15|NA
ASIGARQWFNNQPQH
>NA|TRBV5-4|12|NA
ASSLAASSYEQY
>NA|TRBV7-9|13|NA
ASSHQQVLQETQY
>NA|TRBV15|14|TRBD1
ATSRGDRGGYDEQY
>NA|TRBV19|12|TRBD1
ASISDRANTEAF
>NA|TRBV6-5|11|NA
ASGSVGSYEQY